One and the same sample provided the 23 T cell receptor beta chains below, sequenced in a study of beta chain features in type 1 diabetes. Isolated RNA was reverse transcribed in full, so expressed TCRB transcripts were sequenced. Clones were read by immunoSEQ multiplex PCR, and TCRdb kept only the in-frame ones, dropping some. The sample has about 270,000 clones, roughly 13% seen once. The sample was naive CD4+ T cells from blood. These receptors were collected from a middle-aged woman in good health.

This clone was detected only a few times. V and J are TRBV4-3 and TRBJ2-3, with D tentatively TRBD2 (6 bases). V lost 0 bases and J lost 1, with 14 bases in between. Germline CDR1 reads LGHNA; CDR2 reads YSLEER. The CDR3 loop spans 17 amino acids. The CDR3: CASSQEGSGEGTDTQYF. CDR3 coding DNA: TGCGCCAGCAGCCAAGAAGGATCGGGGGAGGGCACAGATACGCAGTATTTT.

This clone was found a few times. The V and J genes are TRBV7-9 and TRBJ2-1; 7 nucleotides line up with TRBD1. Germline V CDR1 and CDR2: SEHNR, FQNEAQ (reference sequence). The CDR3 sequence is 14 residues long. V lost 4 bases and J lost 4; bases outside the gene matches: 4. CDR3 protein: CASSSKDRYNEQFF. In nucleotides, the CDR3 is TGTGCCAGCAGCTCCAAGGACAGGTACAATGAGCAGTTCTTC. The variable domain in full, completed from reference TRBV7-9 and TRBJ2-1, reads DTGVSQNPRHKITKRGQNVTFRCDPISEHNRLYWYRQTLGQGPEFLTYFQNEAQLEKSRLLSDRFSAERPKGSFSTLEIQRTEQGDSAMYLCASSSKDRYNEQFFGPGTRLTVL.

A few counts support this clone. CDR3 in amino acids: CASSEGRLTFSEQFF. Written as DNA, the CDR3 is TGTGCCAGCAGCGAAGGGAGACTCACTTTTTCTGAGCAGTTCTTC. This sequence joins TRBV9 and TRBJ2-1; TRBD2 is a possible D gene (5 bases). Germline CDR1 is SGDLS and CDR2 is YYNGEE. This CDR3 comprises 15 residues. V lost 3 bases and J 9 bases, leaving 19 bases between the germline ends.

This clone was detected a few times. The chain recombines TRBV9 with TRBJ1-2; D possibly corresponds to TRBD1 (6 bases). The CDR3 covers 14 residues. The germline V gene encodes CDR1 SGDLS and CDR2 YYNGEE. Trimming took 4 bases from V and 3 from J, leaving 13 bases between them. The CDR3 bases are TGTGCCAGCAGCAAACAGGGTGGGGACTATGGCTACACCTTC. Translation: CASSKQGGDYGYTF.

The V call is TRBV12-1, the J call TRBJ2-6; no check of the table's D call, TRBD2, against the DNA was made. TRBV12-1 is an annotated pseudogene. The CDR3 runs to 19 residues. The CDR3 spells CASSFGPATGSSGANVLTF. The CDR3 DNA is TGTGCCAGCAGCTTTGGCCCCGCCACGGGGAGCTCTGGGGCCAACGTCCTGACTTTC.

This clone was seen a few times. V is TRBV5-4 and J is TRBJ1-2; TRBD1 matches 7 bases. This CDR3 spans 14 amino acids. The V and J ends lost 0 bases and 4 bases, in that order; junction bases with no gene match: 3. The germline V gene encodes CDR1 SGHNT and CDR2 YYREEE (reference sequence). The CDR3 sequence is CASSLGDSFYGYTF. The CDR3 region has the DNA TGTGCCAGCAGCTTGGGGGACAGCTTCTATGGCTACACCTTC.

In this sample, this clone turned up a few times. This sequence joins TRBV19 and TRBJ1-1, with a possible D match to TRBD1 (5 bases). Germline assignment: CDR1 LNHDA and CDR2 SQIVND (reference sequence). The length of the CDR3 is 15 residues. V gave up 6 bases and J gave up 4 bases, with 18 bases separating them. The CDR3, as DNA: TGTGCCAGTAGATCGATTTCAGGGTTGTTCACTGAAGCTTTCTTT. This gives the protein CASRSISGLFTEAFF.

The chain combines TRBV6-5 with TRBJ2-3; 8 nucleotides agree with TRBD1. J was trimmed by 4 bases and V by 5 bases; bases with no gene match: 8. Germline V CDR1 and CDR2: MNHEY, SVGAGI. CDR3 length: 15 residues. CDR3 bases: TGTGCCAGCAGTCGACAGGGGTTCAGTGCAGATACGCAGTATTTT. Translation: CASSRQGFSADTQYF.

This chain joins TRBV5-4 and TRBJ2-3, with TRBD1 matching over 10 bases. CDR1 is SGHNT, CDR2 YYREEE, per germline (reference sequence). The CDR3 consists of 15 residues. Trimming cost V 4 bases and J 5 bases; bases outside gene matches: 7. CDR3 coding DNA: TGTGCCAGCAGCCCGCGGGACAGGGGTGGAGATACGCAGTATTTT. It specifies CASSPRDRGGDTQYF.

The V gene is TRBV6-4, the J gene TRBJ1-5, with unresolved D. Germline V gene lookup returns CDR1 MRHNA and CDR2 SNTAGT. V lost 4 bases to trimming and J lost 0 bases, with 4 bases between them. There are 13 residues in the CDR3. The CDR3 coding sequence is TGTGCCAGCAGTGTCAGTAGCAATCAGCCCCAGCATTTT. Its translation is CASSVSSNQPQHF.

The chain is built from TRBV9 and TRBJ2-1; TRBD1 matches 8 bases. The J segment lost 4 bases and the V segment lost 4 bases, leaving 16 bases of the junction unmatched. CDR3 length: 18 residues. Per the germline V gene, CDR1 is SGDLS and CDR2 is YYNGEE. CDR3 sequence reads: CASSPSAYGQGQYNEQFF. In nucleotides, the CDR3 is TGTGCCAGCAGCCCCTCGGCCTATGGACAGGGCCAATACAATGAGCAGTTCTTC.

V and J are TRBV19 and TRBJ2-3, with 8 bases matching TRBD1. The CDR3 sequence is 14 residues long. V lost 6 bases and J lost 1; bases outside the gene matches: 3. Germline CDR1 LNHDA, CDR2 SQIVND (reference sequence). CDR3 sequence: CASRLQGGTDTQYF. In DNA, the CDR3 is TGTGCCAGTAGGCTACAGGGGGGCACAGATACGCAGTATTTT.

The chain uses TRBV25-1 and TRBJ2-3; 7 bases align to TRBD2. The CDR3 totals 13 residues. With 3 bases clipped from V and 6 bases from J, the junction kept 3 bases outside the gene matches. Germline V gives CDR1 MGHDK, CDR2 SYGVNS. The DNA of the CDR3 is TGTGCCAGCAGTGAGAGCGGGATGGATACGCAGTATTTT. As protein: CASSESGMDTQYF.

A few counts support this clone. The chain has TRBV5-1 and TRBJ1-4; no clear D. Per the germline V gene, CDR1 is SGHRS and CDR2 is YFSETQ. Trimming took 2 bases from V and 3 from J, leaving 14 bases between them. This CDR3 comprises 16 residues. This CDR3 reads CASSLPGGSANEKLFF. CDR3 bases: TGCGCCAGCAGCTTACCTGGAGGGTCGGCTAATGAAAAACTGTTTTTT.

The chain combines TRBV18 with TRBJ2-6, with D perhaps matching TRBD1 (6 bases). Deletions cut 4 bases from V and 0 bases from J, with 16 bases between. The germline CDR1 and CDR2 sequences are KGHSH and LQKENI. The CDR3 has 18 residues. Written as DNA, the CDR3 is TGTGCCAGCTCACTTCTCCAGGGGACCGGCTCTGGGGCCAACGTCCTGACTTTC. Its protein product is CASSLLQGTGSGANVLTF.

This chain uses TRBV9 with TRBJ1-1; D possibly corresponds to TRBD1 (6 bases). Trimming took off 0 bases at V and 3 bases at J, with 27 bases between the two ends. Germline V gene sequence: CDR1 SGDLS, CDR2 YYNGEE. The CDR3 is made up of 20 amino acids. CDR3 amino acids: CASSVERRQTGPMTHTEAFF. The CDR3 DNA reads TGTGCCAGCAGCGTAGAGAGGAGGCAGACAGGCCCCATGACCCACACTGAAGCTTTCTTT.

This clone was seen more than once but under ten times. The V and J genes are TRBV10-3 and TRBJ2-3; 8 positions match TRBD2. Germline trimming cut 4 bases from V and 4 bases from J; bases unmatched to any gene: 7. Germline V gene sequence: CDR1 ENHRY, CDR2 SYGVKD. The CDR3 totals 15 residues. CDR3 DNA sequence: TGTGCCATCAGTGGGGACGGGGGGGGAGCAGATACGCAGTATTTT. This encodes CAISGDGGGADTQYF.

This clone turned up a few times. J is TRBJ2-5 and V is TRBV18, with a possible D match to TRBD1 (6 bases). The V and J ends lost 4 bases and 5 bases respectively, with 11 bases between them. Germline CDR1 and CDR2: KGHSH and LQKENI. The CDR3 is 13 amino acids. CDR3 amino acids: CASSLNRVETQYF. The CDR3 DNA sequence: TGTGCCAGCTCACTAAACAGGGTGGAGACCCAGTACTTC.

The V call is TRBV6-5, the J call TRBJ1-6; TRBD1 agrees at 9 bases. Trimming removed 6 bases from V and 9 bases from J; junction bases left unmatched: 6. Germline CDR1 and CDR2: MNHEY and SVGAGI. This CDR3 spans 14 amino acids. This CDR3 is CASRRTGAGSPLHF. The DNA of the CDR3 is TGTGCCAGCAGGCGGACAGGGGCAGGTTCACCCCTCCACTTT.

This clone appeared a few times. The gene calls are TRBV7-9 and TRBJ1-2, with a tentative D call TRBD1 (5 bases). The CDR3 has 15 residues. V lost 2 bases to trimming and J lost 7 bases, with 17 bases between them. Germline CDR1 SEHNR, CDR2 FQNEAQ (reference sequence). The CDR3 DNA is TGTGCCAGCAGCTTACAGAACTTTAGAAGGGGTGGCTACACCTTC. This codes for CASSLQNFRRGGYTF.

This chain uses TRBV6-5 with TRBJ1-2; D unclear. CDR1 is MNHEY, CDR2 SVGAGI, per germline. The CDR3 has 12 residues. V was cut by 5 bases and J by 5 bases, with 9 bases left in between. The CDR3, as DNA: TGTGCCAGCAGTCCCTTTCAGTATGGCTACACCTTC. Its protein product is CASSPFQYGYTF.

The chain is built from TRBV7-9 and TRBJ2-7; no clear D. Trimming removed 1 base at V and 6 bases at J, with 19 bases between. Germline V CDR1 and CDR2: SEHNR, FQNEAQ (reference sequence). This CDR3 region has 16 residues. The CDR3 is CASSLGDPGSPSEQYF. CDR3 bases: TGTGCCAGCAGCTTAGGAGACCCGGGTTCCCCCTCCGAGCAGTACTTC.

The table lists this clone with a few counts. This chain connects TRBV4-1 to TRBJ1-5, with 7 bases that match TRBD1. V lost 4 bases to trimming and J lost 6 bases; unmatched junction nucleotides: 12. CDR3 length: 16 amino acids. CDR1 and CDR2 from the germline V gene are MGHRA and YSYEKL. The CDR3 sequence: CASSLDPQGLGQPQHF. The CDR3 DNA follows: TGCGCCAGCAGCCTCGATCCACAGGGGTTAGGTCAGCCCCAGCATTTT.